The rows below give T cell receptor beta chains drawn from one sample of a study of Graves' ophthalmopathy and Graves' hyperthyroidism. TCRdb called the multiplex PCR reads again in MiXCR, with one record for every CDR3 protein. The sample contains approximately 480,000 distinct CDR3 sequences, approximately 15% of which appear only once. Sequencing input: blood. The receptor set was obtained from a woman aged 25-40 years with Graves' ophthalmopathy. The CDR3 runs from the conserved cysteine through the conserved F or W. The order of the fields is CDR3 DNA, CDR3 protein, V gene, J gene, D gene, clone size. D genes are given only for firm matches. A row's size may be missing; if present it is once, few, many or a size class.

cdr3_nt: TGTGCCATCAGCGCCTGGGCGAGCGGAGAGACCCGGTACTTC; cdr3_aa: CAISAWASGETRYF; v_call: TRBV12-3/TRBV12-4; j_call: TRBJ2-5; d_call: .; clone_size: .
cdr3_nt: TGCGCCAGCAGCCAAGGTCATAGCGGGGCCCGCATTCAGTACTTC; cdr3_aa: CASSQGHSGARIQYF; v_call: TRBV4-1; j_call: TRBJ2-4; d_call: TRBD2; clone_size: few
cdr3_nt: TGTGCCTGGGAGCCGGGACAGGGGGTTTACGAGCAGTACTTC; cdr3_aa: CAWEPGQGVYEQYF; v_call: TRBV30; j_call: TRBJ2-7; d_call: TRBD1; clone_size: many
cdr3_nt: TGTGCCAGCAGCCAAGTGACCGTACTAGCCAAAAACATTAAGTACTTC; cdr3_aa: CASSQVTVLAKNIKYF; v_call: TRBV4-2; j_call: TRBJ2-4; d_call: .; clone_size: .
cdr3_nt: TGTGCCAGCAGCTCCCTAGCGGGCTACCAAGAGACCCAGTACTTC; cdr3_aa: CASSSLAGYQETQYF; v_call: TRBV7-2; j_call: TRBJ2-5; d_call: TRBD2; clone_size: many
cdr3_nt: TGTGCCAGCAGTACCCGGGACAGGGGGTCCACCGGGGAGCTGTTTTTT; cdr3_aa: CASSTRDRGSTGELFF; v_call: TRBV6-1; j_call: TRBJ2-2; d_call: TRBD1; clone_size: many
cdr3_nt: TGTGCCAGCAGCCAAGGAGGCTCTGGAAACACCATATATTTT; cdr3_aa: CASSQGGSGNTIYF; v_call: TRBV7-9; j_call: TRBJ1-3; d_call: .; clone_size: many
cdr3_nt: TGTGCCAGTAGTTCACCCGGGACAGGGAAGGGCTACACCTTC; cdr3_aa: CASSSPGTGKGYTF; v_call: TRBV19; j_call: TRBJ1-2; d_call: TRBD1; clone_size: many
cdr3_nt: TGTGCCAGCAGCCTTCGGAGATTGGAGACCCAGTACTTC; cdr3_aa: CASSLRRLETQYF; v_call: TRBV6-1; j_call: TRBJ2-5; d_call: .; clone_size: many
cdr3_nt: TGTGCCAGCAGCTTAAGACCGGACACTGAAGCTTTCTTT; cdr3_aa: CASSLRPDTEAFF; v_call: TRBV7-2; j_call: TRBJ1-1; d_call: .; clone_size: many
cdr3_nt: TGTGCCAGCAGTGCCTCCAGGGAGGGGAACACCGGGGAGCTGTTTTTT; cdr3_aa: CASSASREGNTGELFF; v_call: TRBV28; j_call: TRBJ2-2; d_call: TRBD2; clone_size: many
cdr3_nt: TGTGCCAGCAGTTCCTACGAGGGACTAGGGAACTATGGCTACACCTTC; cdr3_aa: CASSSYEGLGNYGYTF; v_call: TRBV12-3/TRBV12-4; j_call: TRBJ1-2; d_call: .; clone_size: many
cdr3_nt: TGTGCCAGCAGTGAAGCGGGGGAGCCGGATGAAGCTTTCTTT; cdr3_aa: CASSEAGEPDEAFF; v_call: TRBV6-1; j_call: TRBJ1-1; d_call: .; clone_size: many
cdr3_nt: TGTGCCAGTAGCGGGTCGCTCTCCTACGAGCAGTACTTC; cdr3_aa: CASSGSLSYEQYF; v_call: TRBV19; j_call: TRBJ2-7; d_call: .; clone_size: many
cdr3_nt: TGTGCCAGCAAACGTGGTTTGATGGGAGCCTACGAGCAGTACTTC; cdr3_aa: CASKRGLMGAYEQYF; v_call: TRBV6-1; j_call: TRBJ2-7; d_call: .; clone_size: .
cdr3_nt: TGTGCCAGTAGATCTAGCGGGGGATTCTACGAGCAGTACTTC; cdr3_aa: CASRSSGGFYEQYF; v_call: TRBV27; j_call: TRBJ2-7; d_call: TRBD2; clone_size: many
cdr3_nt: TGTGCCAGTCTCTGGGCAGGCGAGAATAATTCACCCCTCCACTTT; cdr3_aa: CASLWAGENNSPLHF; v_call: TRBV28; j_call: TRBJ1-6; d_call: .; clone_size: many
cdr3_nt: TGCAGCGTTGAAAGGGGCAGGGGAGGGGGCTACACCTTC; cdr3_aa: CSVERGRGGGYTF; v_call: TRBV29-1; j_call: TRBJ1-2; d_call: .; clone_size: many
cdr3_nt: TGCGCCAGCAGGACAACAGGGGTCTATGGCTACACCTTC; cdr3_aa: CASRTTGVYGYTF; v_call: TRBV10-2; j_call: TRBJ1-2; d_call: TRBD1; clone_size: .
cdr3_nt: TGCGCCAGCAGCCAAGAACGGGGGCAAGAAGTAAACACTGAAGCTTTCTTT; cdr3_aa: CASSQERGQEVNTEAFF; v_call: TRBV4-1; j_call: TRBJ1-1; d_call: .; clone_size: many
cdr3_nt: TGTGCCAGCAGCTTAGTGCGCGGGAGCGGGGGGGCAAGCTCCTACGAGCAGTACTTC; cdr3_aa: CASSLVRGSGGASSYEQYF; v_call: TRBV7-2; j_call: TRBJ2-7; d_call: TRBD2; clone_size: many
cdr3_nt: TGTGCCAGCAGTGAATCTGAAGCGTGGGGGACGGGGTACTTC; cdr3_aa: CASSESEAWGTGYF; v_call: TRBV6-1; j_call: TRBJ2-5; d_call: .; clone_size: many
cdr3_nt: TGTGCCAGCAGTCCCTACCCCGGGACACCGATTTACCAAGAGACCCAGTACTTC; cdr3_aa: CASSPYPGTPIYQETQYF; v_call: TRBV28; j_call: TRBJ2-5; d_call: .; clone_size: many
cdr3_nt: TGTGCCAGCAGGGAGGGGGGAATGCTCACGGAGACCCAGTACTTC; cdr3_aa: CASREGGMLTETQYF; v_call: TRBV27; j_call: TRBJ2-5; d_call: .; clone_size: .
cdr3_nt: TGTGCCAGCAGTCAAACAGGGGGAACCACTGAAGCTTTCTTT; cdr3_aa: CASSQTGGTTEAFF; v_call: TRBV12-3/TRBV12-4; j_call: TRBJ1-1; d_call: TRBD1; clone_size: many
cdr3_nt: TGCGCCAGCAGCCAAGAGGAGACCCCCTTCCCCACTATCGGCTACACCTTC; cdr3_aa: CASSQEETPFPTIGYTF; v_call: TRBV4-1; j_call: TRBJ1-2; d_call: .; clone_size: many
cdr3_nt: TGTGCCAGCAGCCCGGCATGGACCACTGGAAACACCATATATTTT; cdr3_aa: CASSPAWTTGNTIYF; v_call: TRBV11-2; j_call: TRBJ1-3; d_call: .; clone_size: many
cdr3_nt: TGCGCCAGCAGCTTGGACGGGGCCACTGAAGCTTTCTTT; cdr3_aa: CASSLDGATEAFF; v_call: TRBV5-1; j_call: TRBJ1-1; d_call: .; clone_size: many
cdr3_nt: TGTGCCAGCCTGGATTCGGCCACCCATCGGGCTTTCTTT; cdr3_aa: CASLDSATHRAFF; v_call: TRBV28; j_call: TRBJ1-1; d_call: .; clone_size: .
cdr3_nt: TGTGCCAGCAGTTCCCCGGACGGGACAACCGGGGGCTACACCTTC; cdr3_aa: CASSSPDGTTGGYTF; v_call: TRBV6-5; j_call: TRBJ1-2; d_call: .; clone_size: many
cdr3_nt: TGTGCCACCCAGACGGGACAGCCCTACGAGCAGTACTTC; cdr3_aa: CATQTGQPYEQYF; v_call: TRBV6-1; j_call: TRBJ2-7; d_call: TRBD1; clone_size: once
cdr3_nt: TGCGCCAGCAGCCAAGTGGGGAGGAATGGCTACACCTTC; cdr3_aa: CASSQVGRNGYTF; v_call: TRBV4-1; j_call: TRBJ1-2; d_call: .; clone_size: many
cdr3_nt: TGCAGTGCTCCACTAGCGACTACCTACGAGCAGTACTTC; cdr3_aa: CSAPLATTYEQYF; v_call: TRBV20-1; j_call: TRBJ2-7; d_call: TRBD2; clone_size: many
cdr3_nt: TGTGCCTGGAGTGTATGGGCCACTCGGAAACTGTTTTTT; cdr3_aa: CAWSVWATRKLFF; v_call: TRBV30; j_call: TRBJ1-4; d_call: .; clone_size: .
cdr3_nt: TGTGCCAGCAGTTACGGGACAGGAGCCTCTGGAAACACCATATATTTT; cdr3_aa: CASSYGTGASGNTIYF; v_call: TRBV6-5; j_call: TRBJ1-3; d_call: TRBD1; clone_size: many
cdr3_nt: TGTGCCAGCAGCTTTCGATCGGGCCAGCCCCAGCATTTT; cdr3_aa: CASSFRSGQPQHF; v_call: TRBV11-2; j_call: TRBJ1-5; d_call: .; clone_size: many
cdr3_nt: TGTGCCAGTCGAGATGGGGGGGGGTATGGCTACACCTTC; cdr3_aa: CASRDGGGYGYTF; v_call: TRBV12-3/TRBV12-4; j_call: TRBJ1-2; d_call: .; clone_size: many
cdr3_nt: TGCAGTGCTAGAGATTGGAGGGTTTCACCAAATCAGCCCCAGCATTTT; cdr3_aa: CSARDWRVSPNQPQHF; v_call: TRBV20-1; j_call: TRBJ1-5; d_call: .; clone_size: few
cdr3_nt: TGTGCCAGCAGTTACTCCAGTCCCTCCTACGAGCAGTACTTC; cdr3_aa: CASSYSSPSYEQYF; v_call: TRBV6-5; j_call: TRBJ2-7; d_call: .; clone_size: many
cdr3_nt: TGTGCCAGCATGCGATTCGACTCTAATTCACCCCTCCACTTT; cdr3_aa: CASMRFDSNSPLHF; v_call: TRBV6-1; j_call: TRBJ1-6; d_call: .; clone_size: many
cdr3_nt: TGTGCCAGCCTAGGAGACAGCTCTGGAAACACCATATATTTT; cdr3_aa: CASLGDSSGNTIYF; v_call: TRBV6-1; j_call: TRBJ1-3; d_call: .; clone_size: many
cdr3_nt: TGTGCCAGCAATTATCGCGGGGGCTACACCTTC; cdr3_aa: CASNYRGGYTF; v_call: TRBV12-3/TRBV12-4; j_call: TRBJ1-2; d_call: .; clone_size: many
cdr3_nt: TGTGCCAGCAGCCTCCATGCGGGGGGTACCGGGGAGCTGTTTTTT; cdr3_aa: CASSLHAGGTGELFF; v_call: TRBV12-3/TRBV12-4; j_call: TRBJ2-2; d_call: TRBD2; clone_size: many
cdr3_nt: TGTGCCACCAACCGGGACGGCAAAAACATTCAGTACTTC; cdr3_aa: CATNRDGKNIQYF; v_call: TRBV2; j_call: TRBJ2-4; d_call: .; clone_size: many
cdr3_nt: TGTGCCAGTACGGGGTGGGCTGAAGCTTTCTTT; cdr3_aa: CASTGWAEAFF; v_call: TRBV19; j_call: TRBJ1-1; d_call: .; clone_size: few